Each of the 9 T cell receptor beta chains below was sequenced from the same sample in a study of CD8+ T cells in alopecia areata. cDNA reverse transcribed from extracted RNA served as the sequencing template. Assay used: immunoSEQ multiplex PCR; TCRdb lists only in-frame clones, some missing. The table has 200,000 to 250,000 clones, 50% to 70% seen once; the top ten hold just over 0.45%. The sequencing used CD4+ T cells sorted from blood, collected at week 0. Source of these receptors: a human donor with alopecia areata.

The chain joins TRBV5-4 to TRBJ1-2; the match to TRBD1 covers 7 bases. Unmatched junction bases numbered 8, after V lost 4 bases and J lost 2 bases. CDR1 SGHNT and CDR2 YYREEE come from the germline V gene (reference sequence). The CDR3 loop spans 15 amino acids. Here the CDR3 reads CASSALPGQNYGYTF. The CDR3 DNA reads as TGTGCCAGCAGCGCCCTACCGGGACAGAACTATGGCTACACCTTC. Together with reference TRBV5-4 and TRBJ1-2, the CDR3 gives the full variable domain: ETGVTQSPTHLIKTRGQQVTLRCSSQSGHNTVSWYQQALGQGPQFIFQYYREEENGRGNFPPRFSGLQFPNYSSELNVNALELDDSALYLCASSALPGQNYGYTFGSGTRLTVV.

The chain employs TRBV6-6 and TRBJ1-2, with 8 nucleotides matching TRBD1. The trim removed 5 bases at V and 4 bases at J, leaving 6 bases unmatched. Germline V gene data show CDR1 as MNHNY and CDR2 as SVGAGI (reference sequence). This CDR3 is 14 amino acids long. CDR3 in DNA: TGTGCCAGCAGTGAGGACAGGGACGGCTATGGCTACACCTTC. Its protein product is CASSEDRDGYGYTF.

The V and J genes are TRBV7-3 and TRBJ2-1, with 9 bases that match TRBD2. This CDR3 spans 16 amino acids. With 2 bases clipped from V and 7 bases from J, the junction kept 9 bases outside the gene matches. Germline V gene lookup returns CDR1 SGHTA and CDR2 FQGTGA. The CDR3 region has the DNA TGTGCCAGCAGCTTATGGAGTAGCGGGAGAGGAAATGAGCAGTTCTTC. Translating gives CASSLWSSGRGNEQFF.

This clone has just a few counts. The chain joins TRBV30 to TRBJ1-1; D gene ambiguous. Trimming left V 1 base short and J 5 bases short, with 14 bases between. Germline V lookup: CDR1 GTSNPN, CDR2 SVGIG (reference sequence). The CDR3 totals 14 residues. Here the CDR3 DNA reads TGTGCCTGGAGTGGGCCCTCCCAGATGACTGAAGCTTTCTTT. This gives the protein CAWSGPSQMTEAFF.

This clone was picked up a small number of times. The CDR3 here is CSVEASGETQYF. In DNA form, the CDR3 reads TGCAGCGTTGAAGCTAGCGGGGAGACCCAGTACTTC. The chain links TRBV29-1 to TRBJ2-5, with TRBD2 identical over 8 bases. The CDR3 contains 12 residues. Germline CDR1 reads SQVTM; CDR2 reads ANQGSEA. V was clipped by 1 base and J by 5 bases; unmatched bases: 0. The variable domain in full, completed from reference TRBV29-1 and TRBJ2-5, reads SAVISQKPSRDICQRGTSLTIQCQVDSQVTMMFWYRQQPGQSLTLIATANQGSEATYESGFVIDKFPISRPNLTFSTLTVSNMSPEDSSIYLCSVEASGETQYFGPGTRLLVL.

The chain recombines TRBV10-3 with TRBJ1-2, with 8 bases lining up with TRBD1. The V gene end was trimmed by 10 bases and the J gene end by 8 bases; junction bases not matched to a gene: 12. Germline-derived CDR1 and CDR2 are ENHRY and SYGVKD. The CDR3 consists of 13 residues. In DNA form, the CDR3 reads TGTGCCACCAGCGGACAGGGTCTTTCCGGCTACACCTTC. It codes for CATSGQGLSGYTF.

J is TRBJ2-4 and V is TRBV6-5; 9 bases fit TRBD1. CDR1 is MNHEY, CDR2 SVGAGI, per germline. The CDR3 length is 13 residues. V trimming: 2 bases; J trimming: 8 bases; junction bases outside the gene matches: 1. The CDR3 coding sequence is TGTGCCAGCAGTTACAGGACAGGGGACATTCAGTACTTC. It is translated as CASSYRTGDIQYF.

The chain couples TRBV6-5 to TRBJ2-1, with TRBD2 matching 7 bases. V trimming: 5 bases; J trimming: 4 bases; junction bases outside the gene matches: 8. Per the germline V gene, CDR1 is MNHEY and CDR2 is SVGAGI. The CDR3 is 15 residues long. The chain's CDR3 is CASSPGGVRYNEQFF. The CDR3 bases are TGTGCCAGCAGTCCGGGAGGAGTCCGATACAATGAGCAGTTCTTC.

This clone has just a few counts. The chain combines TRBV18 with TRBJ1-1; 7 nucleotides line up with TRBD1. The trim removed 1 base at V and 2 bases at J, leaving 4 bases unmatched. The CDR3 has 15 residues. CDR1 is KGHSH, CDR2 LQKENI, per germline. Here the CDR3 DNA reads TGTGCCAGCTCACCACGGGACAGCCTAAACACTGAAGCTTTCTTT. Amino acid sequence: CASSPRDSLNTEAFF.